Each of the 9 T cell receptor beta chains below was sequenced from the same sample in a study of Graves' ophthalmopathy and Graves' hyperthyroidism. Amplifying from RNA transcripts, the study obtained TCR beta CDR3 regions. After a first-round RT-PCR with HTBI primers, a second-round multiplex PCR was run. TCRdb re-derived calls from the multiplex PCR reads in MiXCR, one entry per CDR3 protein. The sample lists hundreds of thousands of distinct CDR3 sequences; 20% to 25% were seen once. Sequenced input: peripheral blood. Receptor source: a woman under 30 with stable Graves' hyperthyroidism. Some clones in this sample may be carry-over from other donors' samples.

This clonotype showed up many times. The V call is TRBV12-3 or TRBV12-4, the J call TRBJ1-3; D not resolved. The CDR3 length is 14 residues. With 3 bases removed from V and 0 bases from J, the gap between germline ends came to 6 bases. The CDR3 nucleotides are TGTGCCAGCAGTTTCCCGTTCTCTGGAAACACCATATATTTT. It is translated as CASSFPFSGNTIYF.

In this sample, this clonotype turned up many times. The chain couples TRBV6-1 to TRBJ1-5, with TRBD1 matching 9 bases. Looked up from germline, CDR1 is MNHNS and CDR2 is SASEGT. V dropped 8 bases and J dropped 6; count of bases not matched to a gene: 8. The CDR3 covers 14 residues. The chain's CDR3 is CASEDRGEFQPQHF. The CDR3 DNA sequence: TGTGCCAGCGAAGACAGGGGGGAATTTCAGCCCCAGCATTTT.

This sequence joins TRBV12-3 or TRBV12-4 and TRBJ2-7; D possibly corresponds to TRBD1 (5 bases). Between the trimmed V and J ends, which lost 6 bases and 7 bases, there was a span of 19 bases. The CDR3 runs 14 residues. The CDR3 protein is CASSRTPQEWEQYF. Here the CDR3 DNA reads TGTGCCAGCAGCCGCACCCCACAGGAATGGGAGCAGTACTTC.

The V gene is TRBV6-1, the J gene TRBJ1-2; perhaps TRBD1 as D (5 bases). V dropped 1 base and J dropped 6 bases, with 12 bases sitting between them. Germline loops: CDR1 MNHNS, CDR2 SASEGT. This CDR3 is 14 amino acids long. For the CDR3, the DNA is TGTGCCAGCAGTGAAGTGGTCAGGGCTCATGGCTACACCTTC. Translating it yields CASSEVVRAHGYTF.

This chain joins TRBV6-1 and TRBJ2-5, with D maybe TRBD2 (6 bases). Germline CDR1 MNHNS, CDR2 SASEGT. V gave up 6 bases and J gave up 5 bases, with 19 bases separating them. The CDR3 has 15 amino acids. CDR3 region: CASSVGGAVGETQYF. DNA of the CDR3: TGTGCCAGCAGCGTAGGCGGGGCCGTCGGGGAGACCCAGTACTTC.

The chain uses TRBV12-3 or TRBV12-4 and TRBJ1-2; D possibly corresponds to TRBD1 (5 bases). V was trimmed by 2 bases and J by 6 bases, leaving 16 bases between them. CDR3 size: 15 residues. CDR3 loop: CASSLRRGVLDGYTF. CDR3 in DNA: TGTGCCAGCAGTTTACGCCGGGGGGTCCTGGATGGCTACACCTTC.

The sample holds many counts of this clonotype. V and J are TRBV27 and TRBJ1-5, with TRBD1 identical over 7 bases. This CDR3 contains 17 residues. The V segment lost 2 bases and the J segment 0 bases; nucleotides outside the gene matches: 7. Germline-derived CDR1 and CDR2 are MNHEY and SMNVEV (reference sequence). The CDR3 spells CASSLLRDRLSNQPQHF. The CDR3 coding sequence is TGTGCCAGCAGTTTACTTCGGGACAGACTTAGCAATCAGCCCCAGCATTTT.

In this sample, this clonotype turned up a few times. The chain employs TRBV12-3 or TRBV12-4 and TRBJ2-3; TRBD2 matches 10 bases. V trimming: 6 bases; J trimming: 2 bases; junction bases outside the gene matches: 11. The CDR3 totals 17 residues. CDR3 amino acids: CASSRTASGRDTDTQYF. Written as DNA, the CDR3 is TGTGCCAGCAGCCGGACGGCGAGCGGGAGGGACACAGATACGCAGTATTTT.

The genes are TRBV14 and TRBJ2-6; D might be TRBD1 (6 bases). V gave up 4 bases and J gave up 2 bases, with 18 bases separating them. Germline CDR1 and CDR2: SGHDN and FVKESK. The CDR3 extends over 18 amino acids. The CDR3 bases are TGTGCCAGCAGCCCCTTGGGGGCCGTTTCGCCTGGGGCCAACGTCCTGACTTTC. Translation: CASSPLGAVSPGANVLTF.